A single sample gave rise to the 23 T cell receptor beta chains below, sequenced in a study of T cells in women clearing cervical HPV infection. The repertoire was sequenced with immunoSEQ multiplex PCR; TCRdb's copy has only in-frame clones and lacks some. Recorded for this sample: about 22,000 clones. The sequencing sample was made of blood buffy coat. These receptor sequences come from a woman between 18 and 69 years old with a cervical HPV16 infection that either progressed to CIN3+ or cleared (not recorded which).

As to this clone: The observed sequence ends 3 residues before the CDR3 terminus, with the missing tail filled in from the germline J gene. The V gene is TRBV10-3, the J gene TRBJ1-5; the D gene is possibly TRBD1 (6 bases). V was pared by 0 bases and J by 4 bases, with 10 bases between. The CDR3 is 15 residues long. Looked up from germline, CDR1 is ENHRY and CDR2 is SYGVKD. The sequenced CDR3 bases are TGTGCCATCAGTGAGTCTAGGACAGAGAATCAGCCC. Its protein is CAISESRTENQP. The full CDR3 protein is CAISESRTENQPQHF.

Points on this clone: Coverage ceases 3 residues before the CDR3 finishes, and the germline J gene fills in the end. The chain employs TRBV12-5 and TRBJ1-5; 9 nucleotides align to TRBD1. This CDR3 is 17 amino acids long. With 6 bases clipped from V and 6 bases from J, the junction kept 15 bases outside the gene matches. The germline CDR1 and CDR2 sequences are LGHNT and FRNRAP. The DNA read from the CDR3 is TGTGCTAGTGGCCTGTATCCGGGACAGGGCCGGAGTCAGCCC. It translates to CASGLYPGQGRSQP. The entire CDR3 sequence reads CASGLYPGQGRSQPQHF.

Details on this clone: The missing CDR3 end, 3 residues past where the read stops, is filled in from the germline J gene. The chain has TRBV18 and TRBJ1-1; D remains unclear. V shed 2 bases and J shed 1 base, with 5 bases lying between them. CDR1 KGHSH and CDR2 LQKENI come from the germline V gene. The CDR3 runs 13 residues. CDR3: CASSPTENTEAFF. The CDR3 bases that were read are TGTGCCAGCTCACCAACAGAGAACACTGAA.

Concerning this clone itself: The read comes to an end 3 residues before the CDR3 does, leaving the germline J gene to fill in the end. The chain employs TRBV5-1 and TRBJ2-7; weak D call: TRBD1 (5 bases). Germline V gene lookup returns CDR1 SGHRS and CDR2 YFSETQ. The CDR3 covers 14 residues. Trimming removed 0 bases from V and 0 bases from J, with 7 bases in between. CDR3 region: CASSLAGNSYEQYF. The DNA read from the CDR3 is TGCGCCAGCAGCTTGGCAGGGAACTCCTACGAG. Using reference TRBV5-1 and TRBJ2-7 for the parts outside the CDR3, the full variable domain is KAGVTQTPRYLIKTRGQQVTLSCSPISGHRSVSWYQQTPGQGLQFLFEYFSETQRNKGNFPGRFSGRQFSNSRSEMNVSTLELGDSALYLCASSLAGNSYEQYFGPGTRLTVT.

On this clone itself: Sequencing ends 3 residues short of the CDR3 end; the germline J gene provides the rest. This chain uses TRBV20-1 with TRBJ2-3, with TRBD2 identical over 11 bases. The V gene end was trimmed by 3 bases and the J gene end by 8 bases; junction bases not matched to a gene: 19. The CDR3 loop spans 18 amino acids. Germline-derived CDR1 and CDR2 are DFQATT and SNEGSKA (reference sequence). The CDR3 spells CSASSNPGGLLAGGTQYF. The covered CDR3 bases are TGCAGTGCTAGTTCGAATCCCGGTGGGCTTCTAGCGGGGGGTACG.

CDR3: CASSLGQIYGYTF. CDR3 DNA (partial): TGTGCCAGCAGCTTGGGGCAGATCTATGGC. The chain joins TRBV5-6 to TRBJ1-2; D call uncertain. Read data end 3 residues before the CDR3 end; the end is taken from the germline J gene. V gave up 0 bases and J gave up 4 bases, with 7 bases separating them. CDR3 length equals 13 residues. Looked up from germline, CDR1 is SGHDT and CDR2 is YYEEEE.

A remark on this clone: The CDR3 extends 3 residues past the end of the read, so its final part is completed from the germline J gene. The genes are TRBV5-1 and TRBJ2-1; 9 bases line up with TRBD2. Germline trimming cut 2 bases from V and 1 base from J; bases unmatched to any gene: 7. From germline, CDR1 is SGHRS and CDR2 YFSETQ. The CDR3 has 17 amino acids. CDR3 in amino acids: CASSLATSGTSYNEQFF. Incomplete CDR3 DNA: TGCGCCAGCAGCTTAGCGACTAGCGGAACGTCCTACAATGAG.

Concerning this clone: The CDR3 end is not reached by the read, which stops 3 residues before it; the germline J gene fills it in. This chain uses TRBV11-2 with TRBJ2-7, with a tentative D call TRBD2 (6 bases). The CDR3 has 14 amino acids. CDR1 is SGHAT, CDR2 FQNNGV, per germline. Trimming took off 0 bases at V and 3 bases at J, with 9 bases between the two ends. The covered CDR3 bases are TGTGCCAGCAGCTTAGAACTAGCCTTCTACGAG. Translated, it gives CASSLELAFYE. From start to end, the CDR3 is CASSLELAFYEQYF.

For this clone: The CDR3 is cut off 3 residues early in the read; its end comes from the germline J gene. The chain uses TRBV20-1 and TRBJ2-2; 16 bases are a match to TRBD2. Germline loops: CDR1 DFQATT, CDR2 SNEGSKA (reference sequence). V was clipped by 5 bases and J by 6 bases; unmatched bases: 6. The CDR3 runs 16 residues. The covered CDR3 bases are TGCAGTGCTGGGACTAGCGGGAGGGCCCGTGCCGGGGAG. Its translation is CSAGTSGRARAGE. The whole CDR3 region reads CSAGTSGRARAGELFF.

As concerns this clone: The read terminates 3 residues ahead of where the CDR3 ends, so the germline J gene completes it. The chain links TRBV30 to TRBJ2-5, with D perhaps matching TRBD2 (7 bases). Germline V lookup: CDR1 GTSNPN, CDR2 SVGIG (reference sequence). The CDR3 runs 13 residues. Between the trimmed V and J ends, which lost 4 bases and 6 bases, there was a span of 15 bases. CDR3 amino acids: CAWNPGGIKTQYF. Incomplete CDR3 DNA: TGTGCCTGGAATCCGGGGGGCATAAAGACC. Supplemented by reference TRBV30 and TRBJ2-5, the full variable domain reads SQTIHQWPATLVQPVGSPLSLECTVEGTSNPNLYWYRQAAGRGLQLLFYSVGIGQISSEVPQNLSASRPQDRQFILSSKKLLLSDSGFYLCAWNPGGIKTQYFGPGTRLLVL.

Concerning this clone itself: The CDR3 end falls 3 residues outside the read, so it is completed with the germline J gene. This chain connects TRBV19 to TRBJ1-1, with D unresolved. Germline CDR1 and CDR2: LNHDA and SQIVND (reference sequence). CDR3 size: 13 residues. The V end lost 1 base, the J end lost 3 bases, and 6 bases lay between the germline ends. This CDR3 is CASSIGQYTEAFF. The covered CDR3 bases are TGTGCCAGTAGTATAGGGCAGTACACTGAA. Filled out from reference TRBV19 and TRBJ1-1, the complete variable domain reads DGGITQSPKYLFRKEGQNVTLSCEQNLNHDAMYWYRQDPGQGLRLIYYSQIVNDFQKGDIAEGYSVSREKKESFPLTVTSAQKNPTAFYLCASSIGQYTEAFFGQGTRLTVV.

As to this clone: The observed sequence ends 3 residues before the CDR3 terminus, with the missing tail filled in from the germline J gene. The V and J genes are TRBV2 and TRBJ2-3; 13 bases are a match to TRBD2. This CDR3 is built from 15 residues. Germline trimming cut 6 bases from V and 5 bases from J; bases unmatched to any gene: 5. Germline V gene lookup returns CDR1 SNHLY and CDR2 FYNNEI. CDR3 bases read: TGTGCCAGCAGCCGAGGACTAGCGGGAGTAGATACG. Amino acid sequence: CASSRGLAGVDT. The full CDR3 reads CASSRGLAGVDTQYF.

Comments on this clone: The CDR3 is cut off 3 residues early in the read; its end comes from the germline J gene. This chain links TRBV20-1 with TRBJ1-1, with TRBD1 matching over 7 bases. This CDR3 spans 17 amino acids. The ends lost 6 bases at V and 0 bases at J; junction bases unmatched: 16. The germline V gene encodes CDR1 DFQATT and CDR2 SNEGSKA (reference sequence). The DNA read from the CDR3 is TGCAGTGCCGTGGGGCAGGGGGTCCCAAGGATGAACACTGAA. Amino acid sequence: CSAVGQGVPRMNTE. From start to end, the CDR3 is CSAVGQGVPRMNTEAFF.

Turning to this clone: The CDR3 end falls 3 residues outside the read, so it is completed with the germline J gene. This chain joins TRBV10-2 and TRBJ2-7; D is undetermined. V was clipped by 2 bases and J by 3 bases, with 8 bases between them. Germline V gene lookup returns CDR1 WSHSY and CDR2 SAAADI. The CDR3 length is 13 residues. The CDR3 loop is CASSEGGYYEQYF. The CDR3 DNA, read in part, is TGCGCCAGCAGTGAGGGCGGATACTACGAG.

A note on this clone: The CDR3 is cut off 3 residues early in the read; its end comes from the germline J gene. The rearrangement links TRBV10-3 to TRBJ2-2; 11 positions match TRBD2. Per germline, CDR1 ENHRY and CDR2 SYGVKD. CDR3 size: 17 residues. The trim removed 11 bases at V and 0 bases at J, leaving 11 bases unmatched. The CDR3 DNA, read in part, is TGTGCCGTCAATCGGCTAGCGGGGGGCTCGAACACCGGGGAG. It codes for CAVNRLAGGSNTGE. The CDR3 in its entirety is CAVNRLAGGSNTGELFF.

A remark on this clone: The read halts 3 residues ahead of the CDR3 end, with the missing end drawn from the germline J gene. The V call is TRBV11-2, the J call TRBJ2-3; no definite D call. The germline CDR1 and CDR2 sequences are SGHAT and FQNNGV. V was cut by 1 base and J by 0 bases, with 8 bases left in between. CDR3 size: 15 residues. CDR3 protein: CASSLVRSSTDTQYF. The part of the CDR3 DNA that was read is TGTGCCAGCAGCTTAGTGCGGAGTAGCACAGATACG.

Regarding this clone: The CDR3 extends 3 residues past the end of the read, so its final part is completed from the germline J gene. The chain joins TRBV5-1 to TRBJ2-1; 9 positions match TRBD1. With V trimmed by 0 bases and J by 0 bases, 7 bases remained unmatched. CDR3 length: 18 amino acids. The V gene's germline CDR1 is SGHRS and CDR2 YFSETQ. CDR3 DNA (partial): TGCGCCAGCAGCTTGGAAAGGGGGACAGGGTTCTCCTACAATGAG. Translation gives CASSLERGTGFSYNE. The full CDR3 protein reads CASSLERGTGFSYNEQFF.

Turning to this clone: The observed sequence ends 3 residues before the CDR3 terminus, with the missing tail filled in from the germline J gene. V is TRBV19 and J is TRBJ1-3; unclear D gene. Trimming took off 2 bases at V and 0 bases at J, with 5 bases between the two ends. The CDR3 totals 14 residues. Germline CDR1 and CDR2: LNHDA and SQIVND (reference sequence). The CDR3 DNA, read in part, is TGTGCCAGTAGTATAACGGGCTCTGGAAACACC. The encoded protein is CASSITGSGNT. The whole CDR3 sequence reads CASSITGSGNTIYF.

In the case of this clone: The missing CDR3 end, 3 residues past where the read stops, is filled in from the germline J gene. The genes are TRBV30 and TRBJ2-7; D is unresolved. CDR3 length: 14 amino acids. Germline V gene lookup returns CDR1 GTSNPN and CDR2 SVGIG (reference sequence). V lost 2 bases and J 2 bases, leaving 13 bases between the germline ends. This chain's CDR3 is CAWSIQANPYEQYF. CDR3 DNA (partial): TGTGCCTGGAGTATCCAGGCAAATCCCTACGAG.

Details on this clone: The read falls 3 residues short of the CDR3 end, and the missing part is taken from the germline J gene. This chain uses TRBV5-1 with TRBJ1-6, with 10 bases fitting TRBD1. V lost 6 bases and J lost 6; bases outside the gene matches: 9. Germline V lookup: CDR1 SGHRS, CDR2 YFSETQ. The CDR3 runs 16 residues. The CDR3 bases that were read are TGCGCCAGCAAATGGGACAGGGGAATGGGTAATTCACCC. This sequence encodes CASKWDRGMGNSP. The whole CDR3 region reads CASKWDRGMGNSPLHF.

In the case of this clone: The CDR3 end lies 3 residues beyond the end of the read and is filled in from the germline J gene. The rearrangement uses TRBV5-1 and TRBJ2-3; 12 bases align to TRBD2. This CDR3 spans 17 amino acids. The V and J ends lost 0 bases and 2 bases, in that order; junction bases with no gene match: 4. In germline, CDR1 is SGHRS, CDR2 YFSETQ. The CDR3 loop is CASSLGTSGIPTDTQYF. CDR3 DNA, as far as it was read: TGCGCCAGCAGCTTGGGGACTAGCGGGATCCCCACAGATACG.

A remark on this clone: The read ends 3 residues early relative to the CDR3; the germline J gene fills the gap. The V gene is TRBV6-1, the J gene TRBJ1-5; D is ambiguous. The ends were cut back, 0 bases at V and 0 bases at J, with 12 bases in the middle. The CDR3 runs to 17 residues. Germline-derived CDR1 and CDR2 are MNHNS and SASEGT. CDR3 region: CASSEARQRNSNQPQHF. CDR3 DNA (partial): TGTGCCAGCAGTGAAGCGCGGCAGAGAAATAGCAATCAGCCC.

Of note for this clone: The read halts 3 residues ahead of the CDR3 end, with the missing end drawn from the germline J gene. The chain joins TRBV29-1 to TRBJ1-4; 7 bases are shared with TRBD1. The junction had 7 bases not matched to a gene; V was cut back by 7 bases and J by 5 bases. The germline gives CDR1 SQVTM, CDR2 ANQGSEA. The CDR3 loop spans 13 amino acids. The sequenced part of the CDR3 DNA is TGCAGCGACGGACAGGCCAAAAATGAAAAA. Encoded protein: CSDGQAKNEK. The CDR3 in its entirety is CSDGQAKNEKLFF. The entire variable domain, with the rest obtained from reference TRBV29-1 and TRBJ1-4, is as follows: SAVISQKPSRDICQRGTSLTIQCQVDSQVTMMFWYRQQPGQSLTLIATANQGSEATYESGFVIDKFPISRPNLTFSTLTVSNMSPEDSSIYLCSDGQAKNEKLFFGSGTQLSVL.